Given below is one TCR beta chain in context. As yet, its antigen is unknown. The sample comes from a study of immune evolution from preneoplasia to lung adenocarcinoma. Study outcomes and limitations: Top clone share appeared to fall from AAH through AIS, MIA, adenocarcinoma. Later-stage lesions seemingly showed higher T cell density and diversity than normal lung.

Here immunoSEQ multiplex PCR was the method, and the copy in TCRdb shows in-frame clones only, minus some. This sample has about 4,600 clones; 65% to 90% occur once, and the top ten carry under 3.5%. Patient tissue came from resections in Japan or China, 2014–2017. Nucleic acids came from premalignant or tumor cells enriched by macro-dissection. Looked up from germline, CDR1 is KGHSH and CDR2 is LQKENI. V lost 2 bases and J lost 7, with 14 bases in between. CDR3 length equals 14 residues. The genes are TRBV18 and TRBJ2-5; D is undetermined. The sequence derives from a person aged 45 to 59 with lung adenocarcinoma. The sample taken for sequencing was FFPE invasive lung adenocarcinoma tissue. The CDR3 is CASSPEVGSVTQYF. CDR3 nucleotide sequence: TGTGCCAGCTCACCAGAGGTGGGAAGCGTGACCCAGTACTTC.